This T cell receptor beta chain was found in a study of OX40 agonist ivuxolimab in advanced cancers. Turning to the study itself: Patients took ivuxolimab, an agonistic anti-OX40 (CD134) antibody. Subjects had a mean age of around 60 years, with a range of roughly 23 to 80; around 80% were male. Therapy given before enrollment (anti-PD-1, anti-PD-L1 or anti-CTLA-4) was allowed, and 40% had some.

Data came from immunoSEQ multiplex PCR; TCRdb stores just in-frame clones and leaves some out. Of about 12,000 clones listed, about 81% were seen once; the top ten hold around an eighth. Per germline, CDR1 MGHDK and CDR2 SYGVNS. The CDR3 runs to 15 residues. V was clipped by 8 bases and J by 4 bases, with 20 bases between them. For this clone: Its target is unknown.

Study-level findings and limits: Some of the nonresponding patients also showed low levels of normalized T-cell clonal expansion.

The source of this sequence is an adult with an advanced solid tumor such as melanoma, head and neck, liver or kidney cancer. The input for sequencing was CD4+ or CD8+ T cells sorted from blood, taken in a trial of the OX40 agonist ivuxolimab. The J gene is TRBJ2-5, the V gene TRBV25-1; weak D call: TRBD2 (5 bases). CDR3: CASHGRMDGLETQYF. CDR3 coding DNA: TGTGCCAGCCACGGACGTATGGACGGACTAGAGACCCAGTACTTC.